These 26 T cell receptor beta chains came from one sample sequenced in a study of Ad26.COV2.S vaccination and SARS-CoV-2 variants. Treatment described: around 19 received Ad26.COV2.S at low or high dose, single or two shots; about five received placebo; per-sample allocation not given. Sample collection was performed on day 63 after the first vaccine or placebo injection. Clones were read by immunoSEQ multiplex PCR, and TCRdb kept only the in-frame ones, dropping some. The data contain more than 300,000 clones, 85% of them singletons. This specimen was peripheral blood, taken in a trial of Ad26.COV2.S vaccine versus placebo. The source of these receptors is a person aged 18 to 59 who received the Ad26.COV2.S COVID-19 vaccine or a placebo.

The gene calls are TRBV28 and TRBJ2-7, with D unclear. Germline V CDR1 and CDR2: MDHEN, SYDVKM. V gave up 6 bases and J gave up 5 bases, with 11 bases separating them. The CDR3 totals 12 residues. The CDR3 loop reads CASSLWVDEQYF. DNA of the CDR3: TGTGCCAGCAGCCTGTGGGTGGACGAGCAGTACTTC.

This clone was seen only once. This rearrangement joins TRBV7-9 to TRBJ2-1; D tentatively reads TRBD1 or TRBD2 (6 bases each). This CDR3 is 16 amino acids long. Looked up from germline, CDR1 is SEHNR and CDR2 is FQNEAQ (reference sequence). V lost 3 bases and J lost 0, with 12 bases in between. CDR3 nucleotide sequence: TGTGCCAGCAGCTTGGGGGCGGGGAACTCCTACAATGAGCAGTTCTTC. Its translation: CASSLGAGNSYNEQFF. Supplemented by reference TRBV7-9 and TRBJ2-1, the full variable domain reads DTGVSQNPRHKITKRGQNVTFRCDPISEHNRLYWYRQTLGQGPEFLTYFQNEAQLEKSRLLSDRFSAERPKGSFSTLEIQRTEQGDSAMYLCASSLGAGNSYNEQFFGPGTRLTVL.

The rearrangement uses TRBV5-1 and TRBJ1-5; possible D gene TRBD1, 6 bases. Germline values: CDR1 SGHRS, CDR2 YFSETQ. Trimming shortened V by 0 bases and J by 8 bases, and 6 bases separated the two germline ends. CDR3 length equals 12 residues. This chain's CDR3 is CASSLDREPQHF. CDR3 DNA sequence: TGCGCCAGCAGCTTGGACAGGGAGCCCCAGCATTTT.

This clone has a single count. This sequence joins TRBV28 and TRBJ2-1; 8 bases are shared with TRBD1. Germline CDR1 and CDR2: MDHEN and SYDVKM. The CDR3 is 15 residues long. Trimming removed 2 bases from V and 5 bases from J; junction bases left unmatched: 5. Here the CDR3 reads CASSLKGQGNNEQFF. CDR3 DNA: TGTGCCAGCAGTTTAAAAGGACAGGGCAACAATGAGCAGTTCTTC.

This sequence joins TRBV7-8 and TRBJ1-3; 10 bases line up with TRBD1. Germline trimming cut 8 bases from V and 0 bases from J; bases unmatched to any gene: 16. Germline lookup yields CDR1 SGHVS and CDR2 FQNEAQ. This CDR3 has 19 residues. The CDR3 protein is CASAPTGGYLSDSGNTIYF. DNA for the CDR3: TGTGCCAGCGCGCCGACAGGGGGCTATCTATCTGACTCTGGAAACACCATATATTTT.

The CDR3 loop reads CASSSDRTAGYTF. For the CDR3, the DNA is TGTGCCAGCAGCTCTGACAGAACGGCGGGCTACACCTTC. V gene TRBV7-3 combines with J gene TRBJ1-2; a possible D gene is TRBD1 (5 bases). The CDR3 has 13 residues. Germline V lookup: CDR1 SGHTA, CDR2 FQGTGA. The V gene lost 4 bases and the J gene lost 8 bases, with 14 bases spanning the gap.

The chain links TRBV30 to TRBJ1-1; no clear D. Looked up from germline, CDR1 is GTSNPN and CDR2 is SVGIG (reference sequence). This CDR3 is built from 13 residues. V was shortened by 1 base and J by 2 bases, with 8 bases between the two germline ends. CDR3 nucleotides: TGTGCCTGGAGTGCCGGGATAAACACTGAAGCTTTCTTT. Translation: CAWSAGINTEAFF.

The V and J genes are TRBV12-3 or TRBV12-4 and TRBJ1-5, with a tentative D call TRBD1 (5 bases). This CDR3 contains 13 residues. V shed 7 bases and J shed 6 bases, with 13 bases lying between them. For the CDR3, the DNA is TGTGCCAGCACATTATCGGGGGGTCAGCCCCAGCATTTT. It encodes CASTLSGGQPQHF.

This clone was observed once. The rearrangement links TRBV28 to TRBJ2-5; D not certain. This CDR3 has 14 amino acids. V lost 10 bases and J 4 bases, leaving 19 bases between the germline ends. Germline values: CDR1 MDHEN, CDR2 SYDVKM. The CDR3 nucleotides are TGTGCCACCAGACCCATGCAATTATCAGAGACCCAGTACTTC. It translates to CATRPMQLSETQYF.

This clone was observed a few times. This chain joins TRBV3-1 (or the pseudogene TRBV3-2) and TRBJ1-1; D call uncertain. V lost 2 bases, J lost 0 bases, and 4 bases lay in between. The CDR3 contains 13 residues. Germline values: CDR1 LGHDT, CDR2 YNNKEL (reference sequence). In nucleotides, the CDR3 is TGTGCCAGCAGCCAATACATGAACACTGAAGCTTTCTTT. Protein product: CASSQYMNTEAFF.

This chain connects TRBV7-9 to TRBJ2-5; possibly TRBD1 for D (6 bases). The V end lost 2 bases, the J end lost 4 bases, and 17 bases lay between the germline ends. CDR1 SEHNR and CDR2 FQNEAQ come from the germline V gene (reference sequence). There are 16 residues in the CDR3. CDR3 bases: TGTGCCAGCAGCTTACCCAGGGGAAGGCCACCAGAGACCCAGTACTTC. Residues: CASSLPRGRPPETQYF. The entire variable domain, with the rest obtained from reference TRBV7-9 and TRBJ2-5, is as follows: DTGVSQNPRHKITKRGQNVTFRCDPISEHNRLYWYRQTLGQGPEFLTYFQNEAQLEKSRLLSDRFSAERPKGSFSTLEIQRTEQGDSAMYLCASSLPRGRPPETQYFGPGTRLLVL.

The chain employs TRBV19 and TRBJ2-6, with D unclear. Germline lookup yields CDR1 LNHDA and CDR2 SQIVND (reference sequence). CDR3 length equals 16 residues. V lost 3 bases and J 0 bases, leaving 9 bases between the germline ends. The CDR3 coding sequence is TGTGCCAGTAGTATCCGGCGATTCTCTGGGGCCAACGTCCTGACTTTC. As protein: CASSIRRFSGANVLTF.

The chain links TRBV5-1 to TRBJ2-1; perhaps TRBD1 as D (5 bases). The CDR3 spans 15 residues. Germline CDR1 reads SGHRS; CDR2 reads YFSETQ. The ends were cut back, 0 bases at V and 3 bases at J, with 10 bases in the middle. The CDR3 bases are TGCGCCAGCAGCTTGGACCATGACAGCTACAATGAGCAGTTCTTC. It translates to CASSLDHDSYNEQFF.

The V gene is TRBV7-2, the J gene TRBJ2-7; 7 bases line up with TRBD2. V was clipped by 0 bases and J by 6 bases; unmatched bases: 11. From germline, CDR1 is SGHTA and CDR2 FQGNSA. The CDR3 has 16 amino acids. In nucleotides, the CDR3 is TGTGCCAGCAGCTTAGCGGGCTGGGGGGGAGAGGTCGAGCAGTACTTC. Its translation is CASSLAGWGGEVEQYF. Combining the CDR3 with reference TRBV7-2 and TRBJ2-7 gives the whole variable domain GAGVSQSPSNKVTEKGKDVELRCDPISGHTALYWYRQSLGQGLEFLIYFQGNSAPDKSGLPSDRFSAERTGGSVSTLTIQRTQQEDSAVYLCASSLAGWGGEVEQYFGPGTRLTVT.

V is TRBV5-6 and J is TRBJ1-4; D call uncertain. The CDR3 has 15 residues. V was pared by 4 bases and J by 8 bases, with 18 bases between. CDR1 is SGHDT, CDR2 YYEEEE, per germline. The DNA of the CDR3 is TGTGCCAGCAGCGAGGGAGGCGTAGTAGGGGAAAAACTGTTTTTT. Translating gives CASSEGGVVGEKLFF.

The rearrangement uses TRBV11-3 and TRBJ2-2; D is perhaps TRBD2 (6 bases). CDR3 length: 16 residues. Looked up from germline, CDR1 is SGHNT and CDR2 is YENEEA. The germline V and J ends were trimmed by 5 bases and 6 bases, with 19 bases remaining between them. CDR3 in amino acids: CASSPAPGRGAGELFF. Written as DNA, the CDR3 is TGTGCCAGCAGCCCCGCCCCCGGGCGGGGAGCCGGGGAGCTGTTTTTT.

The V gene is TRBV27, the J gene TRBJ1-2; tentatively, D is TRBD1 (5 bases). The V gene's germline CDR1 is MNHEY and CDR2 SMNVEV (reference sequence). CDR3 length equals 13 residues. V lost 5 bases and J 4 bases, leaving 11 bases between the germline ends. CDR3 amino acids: CASSHAGLYGYTF. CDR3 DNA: TGTGCCAGCAGTCACGCGGGGCTCTATGGCTACACCTTC.

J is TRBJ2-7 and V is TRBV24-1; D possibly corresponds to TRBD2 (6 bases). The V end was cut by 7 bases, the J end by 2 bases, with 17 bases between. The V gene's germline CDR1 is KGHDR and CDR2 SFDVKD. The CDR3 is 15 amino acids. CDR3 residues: CATRTTAGPTYEQYF. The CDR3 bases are TGTGCCACCAGGACTACGGCGGGGCCTACCTACGAGCAGTACTTC.

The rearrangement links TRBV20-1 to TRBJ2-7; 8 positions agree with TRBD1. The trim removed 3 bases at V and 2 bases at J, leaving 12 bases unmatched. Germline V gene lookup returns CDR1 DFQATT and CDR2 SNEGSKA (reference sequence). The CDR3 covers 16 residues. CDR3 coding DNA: TGCAGTGCTAGTATCCAGGGGGCTCCTGGAGCCTACGAGCAGTACTTC. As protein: CSASIQGAPGAYEQYF.

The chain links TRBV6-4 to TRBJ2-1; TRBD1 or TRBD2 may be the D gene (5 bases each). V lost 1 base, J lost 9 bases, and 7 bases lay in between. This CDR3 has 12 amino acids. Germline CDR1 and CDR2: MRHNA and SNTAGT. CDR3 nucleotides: TGTGCCAGCAGTGACTATGGGGGTGAGCAGTTCTTC. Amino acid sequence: CASSDYGGEQFF.

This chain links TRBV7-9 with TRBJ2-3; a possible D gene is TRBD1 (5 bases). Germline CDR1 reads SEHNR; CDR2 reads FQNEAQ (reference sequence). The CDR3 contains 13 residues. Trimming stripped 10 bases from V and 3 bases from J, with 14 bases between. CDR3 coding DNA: TGTGCCACCGGTCCCTCAGGGACAGATACGCAGTATTTT. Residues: CATGPSGTDTQYF.

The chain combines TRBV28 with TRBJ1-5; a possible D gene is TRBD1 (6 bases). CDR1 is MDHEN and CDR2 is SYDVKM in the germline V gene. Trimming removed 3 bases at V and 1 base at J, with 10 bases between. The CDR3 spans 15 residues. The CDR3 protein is CASSFFGQSNQPQHF. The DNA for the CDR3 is TGTGCCAGCAGTTTCTTCGGACAGAGCAATCAGCCCCAGCATTTT.

The CDR3 DNA follows: TGTGCCACCAGGGGTTTGGCGGGACAGCTGACACCCCTCCACTTT. Protein: CATRGLAGQLTPLHF. This chain uses TRBV24-1 with TRBJ1-6, with 7 positions matching TRBD1. Per germline, CDR1 KGHDR and CDR2 SFDVKD. The CDR3 extends over 15 amino acids. The V gene end was trimmed by 7 bases and the J gene end by 11 bases; junction bases not matched to a gene: 13.

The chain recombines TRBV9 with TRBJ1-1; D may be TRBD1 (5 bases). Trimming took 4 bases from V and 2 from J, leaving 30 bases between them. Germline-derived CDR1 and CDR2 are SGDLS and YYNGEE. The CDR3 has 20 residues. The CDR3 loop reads CASSSHSRGLLGPLNTEAFF. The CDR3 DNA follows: TGTGCCAGCAGCTCCCATTCCCGGGGGTTATTGGGGCCACTTAACACTGAAGCTTTCTTT. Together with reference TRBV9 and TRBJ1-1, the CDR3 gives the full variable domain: DSGVTQTPKHLITATGQRVTLRCSPRSGDLSVYWYQQSLDQGLQFLIQYYNGEERAKGNILERFSAQQFPDLHSELNLSSLELGDSALYFCASSSHSRGLLGPLNTEAFFGQGTRLTVV.

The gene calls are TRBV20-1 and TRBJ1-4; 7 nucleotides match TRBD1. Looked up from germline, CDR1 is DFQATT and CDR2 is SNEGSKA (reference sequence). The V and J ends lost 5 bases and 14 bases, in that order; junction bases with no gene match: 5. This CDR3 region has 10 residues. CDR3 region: CSALRDSLFF. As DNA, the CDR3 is TGCAGTGCTTTACGGGACAGCCTGTTTTTT.

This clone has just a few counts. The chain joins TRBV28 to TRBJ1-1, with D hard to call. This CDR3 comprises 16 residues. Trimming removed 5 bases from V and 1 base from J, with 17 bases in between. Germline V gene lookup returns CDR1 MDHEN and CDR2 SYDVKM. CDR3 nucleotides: TGTGCCAGCAGTCTGAGTCGATTCGGGTGGAACACTGAAGCTTTCTTT. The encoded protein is CASSLSRFGWNTEAFF.